This is a list of T cell receptor beta chains from one sample in a study of blood T cell repertoires in COVID-19. Data came from immunoSEQ multiplex PCR; TCRdb stores just in-frame clones and leaves some out. The sample records about 120,000 clones, roughly 70% being singletons. Material for sequencing was peripheral blood. Source of these receptors: a human donor with acute or convalescent COVID-19. The donor label of this sample is uncertain. Each CDR3 is given with its conserved first and last residue. Fields, in order: J gene, CDR3 length, D gene, V gene, clone size, CDR3 DNA, CDR3 protein. A D gene is named only where the DNA matches it firmly. Some rows mark clone size as missing; the rest say once, few, many or name a class of expanded clone.

TRBJ1-3 | 15 | - | TRBV5-1 | - | TGCGCCAGCAGAGTTCCCAGGGGACATAGAAACACCATATATTTT | CASRVPRGHRNTIYF
TRBJ1-2 | 14 | TRBD1 | TRBV6-5 | once | TGTGCCAGCAGGCGGGACAGGGTTGTTCTTGGCTACACCTTC | CASRRDRVVLGYTF
TRBJ1-6 | 16 | - | TRBV5-1 | - | TGCGCCAGCAGCTTGGCCGGCAGAGGAAATAATTCACCCCTCCACTTT | CASSLAGRGNNSPLHF
TRBJ1-4 | 14 | - | TRBV25-1 | many | TGTGCCAGCGCAAAAAGAGGAACTAATGAAAAACTGTTTTTT | CASAKRGTNEKLFF
TRBJ1-1 | 14 | TRBD1 | TRBV11-2 | few | TGTGCCAGCAGCTTAATGCCAGGGGGAACTGAAGCTTTCTTT | CASSLMPGGTEAFF
TRBJ2-1 | 14 | - | TRBV7-2 | many | TGTGCCAGCAGCTTATCGACAGGAAACCTTGAGCAGTTCTTC | CASSLSTGNLEQFF
TRBJ2-5 | 16 | TRBD1 | TRBV11-2 | - | TGTGCCAGCAGCTTCAGGACAGGGGGTTCCCAAGAGACCCAGTACTTC | CASSFRTGGSQETQYF
TRBJ1-5 | 15 | TRBD1 | TRBV28 | few | TGTGCCAGCAGTTTATGGCAGGGGGGCAATCAGCCCCAGCATTTT | CASSLWQGGNQPQHF
TRBJ2-3 | 16 | - | TRBV9 | - | TGTGCCAGCAGCGGGGGACAAGCAACATCCACAGATACGCAGTATTTT | CASSGGQATSTDTQYF
TRBJ2-5 | 14 | TRBD2 | TRBV11-1 | - | TGTGCCAGCAGCTCTGGACTAGCTGGGGAGACCCAGTACTTC | CASSSGLAGETQYF
TRBJ2-4 | 15 | - | TRBV2 | - | TGTGCCAGCAGTTCCGGGGTCAGTCTGGAAAACATTCAGTACTTC | CASSSGVSLENIQYF
TRBJ1-5 | 15 | TRBD1 | TRBV5-1 | - | TGCGCCAGCAGCCCTGGGACAGGGGGGAGTCAGCCCCAGCATTTT | CASSPGTGGSQPQHF
TRBJ1-2 | 12 | - | TRBV12-3/TRBV12-4 | - | TGTGCCAGCAGATTGGGGGGTGGTGGCTACACCTTC | CASRLGGGGYTF
TRBJ1-1 | 15 | TRBD1 | TRBV25-1 | - | TGTGCCAGTCCGGACAGGGGGGGGATGAACACTGAAGCTTTCTTT | CASPDRGGMNTEAFF
TRBJ1-6 | 19 | - | TRBV10-2 | - | TGCGCCAGCAGTGAGTCCGGTAGGGGCCCGGAGATCTATAATTCACCCCTCCACTTT | CASSESGRGPEIYNSPLHF
TRBJ2-2 | 19 | - | TRBV28 | - | TGTGCCAGCAGCCGATTTGGGGCGCTCGGACAATTGAACACCGGGGAGCTGTTTTTT | CASSRFGALGQLNTGELFF
TRBJ1-1 | 10 | - | TRBV19 | - | TGTGCCAGCGGACAGCCTGAAGCTTTCTTT | CASGQPEAFF
TRBJ2-5 | 14 | - | TRBV5-1 | - | TGCGCCAGCAGCTTTTTCCCAGGGGAAGAGACCCAGTACTTC | CASSFFPGEETQYF
TRBJ1-6 | 13 | - | TRBV30 | - | TGTGCCTGGAGATGGGACAAGGATTCACCCCTCCACTTT | CAWRWDKDSPLHF
TRBJ1-2 | 16 | - | TRBV4-1 | few | TGCGCCAGCAGCCAGATGGGGGGGGTTTTCTCGGCGGGCTACACCTTC | CASSQMGGVFSAGYTF